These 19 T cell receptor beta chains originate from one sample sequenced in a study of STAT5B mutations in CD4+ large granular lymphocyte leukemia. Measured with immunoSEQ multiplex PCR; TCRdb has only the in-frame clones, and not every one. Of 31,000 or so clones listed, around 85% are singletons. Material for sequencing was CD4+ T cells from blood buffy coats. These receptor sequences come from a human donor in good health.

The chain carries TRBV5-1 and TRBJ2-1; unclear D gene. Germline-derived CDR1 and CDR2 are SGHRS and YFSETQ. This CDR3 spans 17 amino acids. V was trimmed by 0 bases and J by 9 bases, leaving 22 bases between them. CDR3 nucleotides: TGCGCCAGCAGCTTGGGGCCCTCTGGCGTAGGGCTGGGTGAGCAGTTCTTC. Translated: CASSLGPSGVGLGEQFF.

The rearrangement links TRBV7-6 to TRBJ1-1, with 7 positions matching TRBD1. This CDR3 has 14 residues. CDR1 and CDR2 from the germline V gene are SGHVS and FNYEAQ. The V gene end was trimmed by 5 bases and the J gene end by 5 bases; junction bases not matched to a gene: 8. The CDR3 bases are TGTGCCAGCAGCAAATACAGGGGAGGGACTGAAGCTTTCTTT. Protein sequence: CASSKYRGGTEAFF.

Written as DNA, the CDR3 is TGTGCCTGGAACACCATAGGGAGGGGACCCACAGATACGCAGTATTTT. Its protein product is CAWNTIGRGPTDTQYF. The chain is built from TRBV30 and TRBJ2-3; 7 nucleotides line up with TRBD2. CDR3 length equals 16 residues. J lost 2 bases, V lost 4 bases, and 12 bases had no gene match. Germline loops: CDR1 GTSNPN, CDR2 SVGIG (reference sequence). Using reference TRBV30 and TRBJ2-3 for the parts outside the CDR3, the full variable domain is SQTIHQWPATLVQPVGSPLSLECTVEGTSNPNLYWYRQAAGRGLQLLFYSVGIGQISSEVPQNLSASRPQDRQFILSSKKLLLSDSGFYLCAWNTIGRGPTDTQYFGPGTRLTVL.

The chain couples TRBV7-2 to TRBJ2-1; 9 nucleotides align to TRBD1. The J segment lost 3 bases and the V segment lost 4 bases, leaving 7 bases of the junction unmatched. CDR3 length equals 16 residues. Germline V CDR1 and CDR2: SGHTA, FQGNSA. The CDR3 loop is CASSYRQGGLYNEQFF. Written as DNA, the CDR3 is TGTGCCAGCAGCTACAGACAGGGGGGGCTCTACAATGAGCAGTTCTTC. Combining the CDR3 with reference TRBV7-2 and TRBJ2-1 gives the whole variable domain GAGVSQSPSNKVTEKGKDVELRCDPISGHTALYWYRQSLGQGLEFLIYFQGNSAPDKSGLPSDRFSAERTGGSVSTLTIQRTQQEDSAVYLCASSYRQGGLYNEQFFGPGTRLTVL.

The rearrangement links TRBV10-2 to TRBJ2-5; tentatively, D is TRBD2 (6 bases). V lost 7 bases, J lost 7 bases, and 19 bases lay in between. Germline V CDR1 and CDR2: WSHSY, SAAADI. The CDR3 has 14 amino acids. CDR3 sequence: CASTTTRPEGTQYF. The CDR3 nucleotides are TGCGCCAGCACTACGACTAGACCCGAGGGGACCCAGTACTTC.

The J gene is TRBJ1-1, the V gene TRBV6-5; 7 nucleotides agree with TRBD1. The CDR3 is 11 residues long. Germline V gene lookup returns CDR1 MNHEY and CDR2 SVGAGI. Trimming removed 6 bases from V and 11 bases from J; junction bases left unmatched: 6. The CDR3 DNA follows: TGTGCCAGCAGAATACAGGGGTTGGCTTTCTTT. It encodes CASRIQGLAFF.

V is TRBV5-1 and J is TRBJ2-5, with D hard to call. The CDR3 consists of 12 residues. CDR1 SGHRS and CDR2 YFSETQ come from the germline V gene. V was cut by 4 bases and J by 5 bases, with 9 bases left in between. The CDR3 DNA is TGCGCCAGCAGCGTACTCGGGGAGACCCAGTACTTC. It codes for CASSVLGETQYF.

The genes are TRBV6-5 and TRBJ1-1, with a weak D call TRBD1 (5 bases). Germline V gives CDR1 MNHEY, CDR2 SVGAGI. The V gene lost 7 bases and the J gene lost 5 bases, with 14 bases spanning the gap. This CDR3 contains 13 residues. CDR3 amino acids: CASIDQGETEAFF. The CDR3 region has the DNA TGTGCCAGCATCGATCAGGGAGAAACTGAAGCTTTCTTT.

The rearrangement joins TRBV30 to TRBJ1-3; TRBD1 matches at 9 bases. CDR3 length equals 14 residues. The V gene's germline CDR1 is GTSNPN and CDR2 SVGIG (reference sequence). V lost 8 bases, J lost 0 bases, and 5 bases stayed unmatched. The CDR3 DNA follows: TGTGCCGCACCGGGACAGGGCTCTGGAAACACCATATATTTT. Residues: CAAPGQGSGNTIYF.

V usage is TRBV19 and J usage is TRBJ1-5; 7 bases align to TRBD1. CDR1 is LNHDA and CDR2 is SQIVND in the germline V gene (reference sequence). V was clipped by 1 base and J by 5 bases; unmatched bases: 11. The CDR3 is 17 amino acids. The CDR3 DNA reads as TGTGCCAGTAGTATAGCCCCCGGACAGGTCAGGCATCAGCCCCAGCATTTT. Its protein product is CASSIAPGQVRHQPQHF.

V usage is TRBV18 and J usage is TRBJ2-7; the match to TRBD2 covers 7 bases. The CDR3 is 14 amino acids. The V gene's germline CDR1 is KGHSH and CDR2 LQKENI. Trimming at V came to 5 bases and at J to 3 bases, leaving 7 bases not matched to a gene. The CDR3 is CASSTGTTNYEQYF. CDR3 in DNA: TGTGCCAGCTCAACCGGGACTACGAACTACGAGCAGTACTTC. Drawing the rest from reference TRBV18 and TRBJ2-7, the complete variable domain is NAGVMQNPRHLVRRRGQEARLRCSPMKGHSHVYWYRQLPEEGLKFMVYLQKENIIDESGMPKERFSAEFPKEGPSILRIQQVVRGDSAAYFCASSTGTTNYEQYFGPGTRLTVT.

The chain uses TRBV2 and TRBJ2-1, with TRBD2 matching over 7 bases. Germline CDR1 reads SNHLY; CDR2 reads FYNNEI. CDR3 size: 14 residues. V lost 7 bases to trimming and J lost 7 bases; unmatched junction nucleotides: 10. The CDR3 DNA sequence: TGTGCCAGCATCGCCCACGGGGGGAGGAATGAGCAGTTCTTC. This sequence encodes CASIAHGGRNEQFF.

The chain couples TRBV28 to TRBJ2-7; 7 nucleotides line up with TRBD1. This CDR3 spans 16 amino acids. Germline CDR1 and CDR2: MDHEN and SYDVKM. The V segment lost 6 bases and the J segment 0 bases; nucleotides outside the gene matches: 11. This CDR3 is CASSAPGTALSYEQYF. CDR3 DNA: TGTGCCAGCAGCGCTCCCGGGACAGCTCTCTCCTACGAGCAGTACTTC.

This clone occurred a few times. For the CDR3, the DNA is TGTGCCAGCACAATTATAGGGGGCAGTGAAAAACTGTTTTTT. It codes for CASTIIGGSEKLFF. The chain uses TRBV6-1 and TRBJ1-4, with TRBD1 matching 7 bases. V trimming: 7 bases; J trimming: 7 bases; junction bases outside the gene matches: 9. The CDR3 runs to 14 residues. Germline V CDR1 and CDR2: MNHNS, SASEGT.

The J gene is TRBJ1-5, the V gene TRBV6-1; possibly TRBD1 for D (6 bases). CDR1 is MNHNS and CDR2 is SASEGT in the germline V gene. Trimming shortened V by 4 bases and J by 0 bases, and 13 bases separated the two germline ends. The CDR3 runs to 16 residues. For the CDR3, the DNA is TGTGCCAGCAGTGTGGGGGCAAGCCCTAGCAATCAGCCCCAGCATTTT. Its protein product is CASSVGASPSNQPQHF.

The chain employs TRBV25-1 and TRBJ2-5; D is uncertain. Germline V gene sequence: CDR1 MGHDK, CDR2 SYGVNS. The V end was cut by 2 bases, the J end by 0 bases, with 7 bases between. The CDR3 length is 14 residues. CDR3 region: CASSERGHQETQYF. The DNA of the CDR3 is TGTGCCAGCAGTGAACGAGGACACCAAGAGACCCAGTACTTC.

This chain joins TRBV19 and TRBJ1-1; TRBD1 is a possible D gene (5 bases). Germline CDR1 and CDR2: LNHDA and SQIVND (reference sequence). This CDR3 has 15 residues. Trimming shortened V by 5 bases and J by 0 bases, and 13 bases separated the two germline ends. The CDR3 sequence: CASSAPRDLNTEAFF. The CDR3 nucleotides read TGTGCCAGTAGTGCTCCCAGGGATTTGAACACTGAAGCTTTCTTT.

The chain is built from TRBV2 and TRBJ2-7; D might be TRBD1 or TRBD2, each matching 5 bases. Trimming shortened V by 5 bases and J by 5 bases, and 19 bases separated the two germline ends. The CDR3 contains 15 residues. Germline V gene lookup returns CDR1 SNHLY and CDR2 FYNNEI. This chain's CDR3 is CASSSQGGELDEQYF. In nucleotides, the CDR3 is TGTGCCAGCAGTTCCCAGGGTGGGGAGTTGGACGAGCAGTACTTC.

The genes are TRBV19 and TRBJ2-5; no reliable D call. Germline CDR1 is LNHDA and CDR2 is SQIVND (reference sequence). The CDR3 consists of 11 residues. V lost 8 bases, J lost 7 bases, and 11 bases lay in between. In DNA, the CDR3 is TGTGCCAGTGGTGACACTGGGACCCAGTACTTC. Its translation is CASGDTGTQYF.